Included here is one TCR beta chain sequence, with context. Its specificity is unknown. Clones were read by immunoSEQ multiplex PCR, and TCRdb kept only the in-frame ones, dropping some. The sample has over 100,000 clones; over 80% are singletons. This sample is part of a study of T cell responses to AZD1222 COVID-19 vaccine. Study conclusions and caveats: Spike-specific TCR breadth and depth both grew after two AZD1222 doses.

CDR1 and CDR2 (germline): MNHEY, SVGAGI. The CDR3 contains 14 residues. V was trimmed by 0 bases and J by 6 bases, leaving 11 bases between them. This TCR derives from an adult in good health. The V call is TRBV6-5, the J call TRBJ2-5; tentatively, D is TRBD2 (5 bases). This material consisted of peripheral blood, taken on day 0 of AZD1222 vaccination. The DNA for the CDR3 is TGTGCCAGCAGTTACTCGATGGGGAGAAAGACCCAGTACTTC. As protein: CASSYSMGRKTQYF.